The next 3 T cell receptor beta chains were all read from a single sample in a study of CD8+CD57+ T cells in acquired aplastic anemia. Only patients with CD8+CD57+ cell expansion on flow cytometry were chosen for sequencing. TCR beta VDJ combinations and CDR3 sequences were profiled from genomic DNA. TCRdb re-derived calls from the reads in MiXCR, one entry per CDR3 protein. In the table there are approximately 150,000 distinct CDR3 sequences, about 70% of which are singletons. The material sequenced was sorted CD4+, CD8+, or CD8+CD57+ T cells (not recorded which) from PBMCs. These receptors were taken from a human donor with aplastic anemia.

This clonotype has a handful of counts. The rearrangement joins TRBV20-1 to TRBJ1-1; 8 positions match TRBD1. Germline loops: CDR1 DFQATT, CDR2 SNEGSKA (reference sequence). The V and J ends lost 1 base and 5 bases, in that order; junction bases with no gene match: 9. This CDR3 comprises 15 residues. The CDR3 sequence is CSARGQGAKGTEAFF. CDR3 nucleotide sequence: TGCAGTGCTAGAGGCCAGGGGGCGAAAGGAACTGAAGCTTTCTTT.

For this clonotype: It is likely a read error, because the conserved phenylalanine at the end of the CDR3 is missing. The CDR3 DNA reads as TGTGCCAGCACCCTGGGGGGCCAGTATAATTCACCCCTCCACCTT. Residues: CASTLGGQYNSPLHL. J is TRBJ1-6 and V is TRBV6-2 or TRBV6-3; weak D call: TRBD1 (6 bases). CDR1 and CDR2 from the germline V gene are MNHEY and SVGEGT. Trimming pared 7 bases from V and 4 bases from J, leaving 14 bases between. This CDR3 is built from 15 residues.

The gene calls are TRBV13 and TRBJ1-1, with D hard to call. This CDR3 is built from 14 residues. Trimming took off 1 base at V and 1 base at J, with 7 bases between the two ends. The V gene's germline CDR1 is PRHDT and CDR2 FYEKMQ (reference sequence). The CDR3 DNA reads as TGTGCCAGCAGCTTAGAGAACAAGAACACTGAAGCTTTCTTT. Protein: CASSLENKNTEAFF.